This TCR beta chain was captured by sequencing in a study of PD-1 blockade in mismatch repair-deficient tumors. About the study: Patients had over 10 mismatch repair-deficient cancer types, all previously treated and progressing.

A word on this clone: Its antigen is undetermined.

Study findings and constraints: After pembrolizumab, tumor-resident clones rose rapidly, then generally contracted before radiologic responses.

The repertoire was sequenced with immunoSEQ multiplex PCR; TCRdb's copy has only in-frame clones and lacks some. Of about 120,000 clones listed, 88% are singletons. CDR3 size: 17 residues. Germline V gene data show CDR1 as MNHEY and CDR2 as SMNVEV (reference sequence). Trimming at V came to 4 bases and at J to 2 bases, leaving 5 bases not matched to a gene. This sequence was found in an adult with mismatch repair-deficient cancer. The material was peripheral blood, obtained approximately 72 weeks after starting pembrolizumab. The chain couples TRBV27 to TRBJ2-1; 13 nucleotides align to TRBD2. Here the CDR3 DNA reads TGTGCCAGCAGTTCCCCCGGACTAGCGGGAGCCTACAATGAGCAGTTCTTC. It specifies CASSSPGLAGAYNEQFF.